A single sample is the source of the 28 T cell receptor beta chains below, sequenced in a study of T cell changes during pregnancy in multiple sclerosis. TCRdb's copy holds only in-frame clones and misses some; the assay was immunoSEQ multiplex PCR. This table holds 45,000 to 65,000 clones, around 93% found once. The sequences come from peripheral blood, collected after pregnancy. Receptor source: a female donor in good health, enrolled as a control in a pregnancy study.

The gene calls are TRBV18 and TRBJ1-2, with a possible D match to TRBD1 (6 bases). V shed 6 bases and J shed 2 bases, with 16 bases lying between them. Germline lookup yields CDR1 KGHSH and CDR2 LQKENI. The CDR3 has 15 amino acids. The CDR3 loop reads CASSVGSGANYGYTF. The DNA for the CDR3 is TGTGCCAGCTCGGTAGGCTCAGGGGCCAACTATGGCTACACCTTC.

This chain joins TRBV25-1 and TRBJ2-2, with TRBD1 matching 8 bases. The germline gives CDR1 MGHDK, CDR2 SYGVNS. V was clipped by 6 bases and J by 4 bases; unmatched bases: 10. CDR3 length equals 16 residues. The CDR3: CASSPFRGRRTGELFF. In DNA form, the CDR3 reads TGTGCCAGCAGCCCGTTCAGGGGGCGCCGCACCGGGGAGCTGTTTTTT.

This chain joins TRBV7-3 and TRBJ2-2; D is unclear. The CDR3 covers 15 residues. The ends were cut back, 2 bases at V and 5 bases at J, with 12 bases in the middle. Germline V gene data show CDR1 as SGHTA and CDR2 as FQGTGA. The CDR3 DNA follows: TGTGCCAGCAGCTTAGCGGCAAGAGAAACCGGGGAGCTGTTTTTT. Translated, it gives CASSLAARETGELFF.

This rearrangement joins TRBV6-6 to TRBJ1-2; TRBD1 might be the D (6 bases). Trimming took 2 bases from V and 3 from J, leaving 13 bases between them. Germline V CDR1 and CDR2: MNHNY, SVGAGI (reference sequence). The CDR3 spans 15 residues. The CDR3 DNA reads TGTGCCAGCAGTTACACCCTAGGGGGGGACTATGGCTACACCTTC. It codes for CASSYTLGGDYGYTF.

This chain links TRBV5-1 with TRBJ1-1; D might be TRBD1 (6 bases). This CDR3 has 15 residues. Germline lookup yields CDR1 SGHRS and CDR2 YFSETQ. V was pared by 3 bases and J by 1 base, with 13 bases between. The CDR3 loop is CASSSDGQPNTEAFF. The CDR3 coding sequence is TGCGCCAGCAGCTCCGATGGACAGCCGAACACTGAAGCTTTCTTT.

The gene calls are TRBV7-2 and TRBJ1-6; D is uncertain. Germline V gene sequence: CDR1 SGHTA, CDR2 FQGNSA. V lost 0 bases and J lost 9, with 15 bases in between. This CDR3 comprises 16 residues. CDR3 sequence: CASSLAGGSKISPLHF. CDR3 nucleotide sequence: TGTGCCAGCAGCTTAGCAGGAGGGAGTAAGATTTCACCCCTCCACTTT.

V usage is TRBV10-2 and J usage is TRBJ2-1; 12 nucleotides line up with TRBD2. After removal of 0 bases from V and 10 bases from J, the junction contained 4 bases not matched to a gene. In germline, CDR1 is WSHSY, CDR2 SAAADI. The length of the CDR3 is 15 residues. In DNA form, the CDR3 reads TGCGCCAGCAGTGAGTCGGGAGGGACTAGCGGGGAGCAGTTCTTC. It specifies CASSESGGTSGEQFF.

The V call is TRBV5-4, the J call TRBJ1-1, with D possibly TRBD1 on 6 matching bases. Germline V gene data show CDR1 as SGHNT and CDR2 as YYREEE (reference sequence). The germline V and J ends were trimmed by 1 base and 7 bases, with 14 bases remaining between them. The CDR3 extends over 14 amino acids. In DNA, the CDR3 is TGTGCCAGCAGCTTGAAAGGGGGACGATTTGAAGCTTTCTTT. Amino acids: CASSLKGGRFEAFF.

CDR3 nucleotides: TGTGCCAGCAGCTTAGGATCGGGGAGAATGAACACTGAAGCTTTCTTT. Its translation: CASSLGSGRMNTEAFF. The chain couples TRBV11-2 to TRBJ1-1; D gene uncertain. This CDR3 is built from 16 residues. Trimming took 1 base from V and 0 from J, leaving 12 bases between them. Germline V gives CDR1 SGHAT, CDR2 FQNNGV.

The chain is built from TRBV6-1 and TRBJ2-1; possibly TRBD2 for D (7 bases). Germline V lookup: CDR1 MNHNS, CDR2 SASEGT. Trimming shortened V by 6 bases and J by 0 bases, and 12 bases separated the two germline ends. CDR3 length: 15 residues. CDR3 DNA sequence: TGTGCCAGCAGGGGGAGGGGGAGCTCCTACAATGAGCAGTTCTTC. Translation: CASRGRGSSYNEQFF.

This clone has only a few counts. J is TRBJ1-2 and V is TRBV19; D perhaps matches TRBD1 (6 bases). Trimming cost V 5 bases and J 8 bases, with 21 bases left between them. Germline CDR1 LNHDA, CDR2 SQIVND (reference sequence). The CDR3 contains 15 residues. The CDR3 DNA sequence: TGTGCCAGTAGTCTTGATCACAGGGTGTGGGGGGGCTACACCTTC. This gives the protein CASSLDHRVWGGYTF. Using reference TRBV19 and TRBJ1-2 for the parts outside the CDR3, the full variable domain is DGGITQSPKYLFRKEGQNVTLSCEQNLNHDAMYWYRQDPGQGLRLIYYSQIVNDFQKGDIAEGYSVSREKKESFPLTVTSAQKNPTAFYLCASSLDHRVWGGYTFGSGTRLTVV.

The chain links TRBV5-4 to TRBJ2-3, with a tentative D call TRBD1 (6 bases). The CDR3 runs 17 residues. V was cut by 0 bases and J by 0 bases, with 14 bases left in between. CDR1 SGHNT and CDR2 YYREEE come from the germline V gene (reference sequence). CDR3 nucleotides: TGTGCCAGCAGCTTGGGGGTAACCGGGACAAGCACAGATACGCAGTATTTT. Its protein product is CASSLGVTGTSTDTQYF.

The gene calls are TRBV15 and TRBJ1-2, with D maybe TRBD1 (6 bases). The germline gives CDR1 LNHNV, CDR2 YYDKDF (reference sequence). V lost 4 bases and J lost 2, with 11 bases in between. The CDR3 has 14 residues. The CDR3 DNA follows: TGTGCCACCAGCAAAGGGACATCAAACTATGGCTACACCTTC. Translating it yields CATSKGTSNYGYTF.

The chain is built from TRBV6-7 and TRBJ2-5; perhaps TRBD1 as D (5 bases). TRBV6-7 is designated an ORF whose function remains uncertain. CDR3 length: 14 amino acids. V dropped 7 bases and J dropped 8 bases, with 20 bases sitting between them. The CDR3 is CASTAGKPPSTQYF. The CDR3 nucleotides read TGTGCCAGCACTGCAGGGAAACCTCCATCAACCCAGTACTTC.

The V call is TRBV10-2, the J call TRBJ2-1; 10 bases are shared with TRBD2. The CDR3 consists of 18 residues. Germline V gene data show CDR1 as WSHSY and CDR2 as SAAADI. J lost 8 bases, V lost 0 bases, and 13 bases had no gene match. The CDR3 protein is CASSESPRSTSGIDEQFF. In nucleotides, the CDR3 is TGCGCCAGCAGTGAGTCCCCGAGGTCCACTAGCGGGATCGATGAGCAGTTCTTC.

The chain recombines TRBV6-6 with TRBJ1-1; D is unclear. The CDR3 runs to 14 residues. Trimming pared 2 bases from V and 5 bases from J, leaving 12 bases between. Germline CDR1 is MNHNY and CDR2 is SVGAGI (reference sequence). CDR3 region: CASSYQVGGTEAFF. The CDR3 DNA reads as TGTGCCAGCAGTTACCAGGTTGGCGGGACTGAAGCTTTCTTT.

CDR3 DNA sequence: TGTGCCTGCAATGCAGGGGGTCGTTCCTACGAGCAGTACTTC. Protein sequence: CACNAGGRSYEQYF. V and J are TRBV28 and TRBJ2-7; TRBD1 matches 7 bases. Germline CDR1 MDHEN, CDR2 SYDVKM. With 11 bases clipped from V and 1 base from J, the junction kept 11 bases outside the gene matches. CDR3 length: 14 residues.

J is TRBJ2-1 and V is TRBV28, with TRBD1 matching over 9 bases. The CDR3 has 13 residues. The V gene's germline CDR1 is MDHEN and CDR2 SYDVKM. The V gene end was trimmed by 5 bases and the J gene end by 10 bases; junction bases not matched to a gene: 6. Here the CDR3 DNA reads TGTGCCAGCAGTGCACCGGGACAGGGCGAGCAGTTCTTC. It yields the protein CASSAPGQGEQFF.

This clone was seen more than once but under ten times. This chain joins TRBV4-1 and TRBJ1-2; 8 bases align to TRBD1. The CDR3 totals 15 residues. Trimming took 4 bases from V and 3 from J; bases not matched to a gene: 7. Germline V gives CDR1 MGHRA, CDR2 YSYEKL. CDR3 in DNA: TGCGCCAGCAGCCTCTCGGACAGGGAGGACTATGGCTACACCTTC. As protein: CASSLSDREDYGYTF.

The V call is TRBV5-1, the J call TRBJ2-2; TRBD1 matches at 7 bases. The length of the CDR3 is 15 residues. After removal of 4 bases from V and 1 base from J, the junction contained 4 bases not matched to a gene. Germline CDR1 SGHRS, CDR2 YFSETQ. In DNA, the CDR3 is TGCGCCAGCAGCCGGACAGGAGGGAACACCGGGGAGCTGTTTTTT. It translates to CASSRTGGNTGELFF.

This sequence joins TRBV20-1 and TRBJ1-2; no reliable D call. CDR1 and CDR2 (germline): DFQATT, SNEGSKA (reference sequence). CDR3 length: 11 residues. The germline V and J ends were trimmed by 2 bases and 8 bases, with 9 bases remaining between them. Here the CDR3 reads CSARQVEGYTF. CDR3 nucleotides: TGCAGTGCTAGACAGGTGGAAGGCTACACCTTC.

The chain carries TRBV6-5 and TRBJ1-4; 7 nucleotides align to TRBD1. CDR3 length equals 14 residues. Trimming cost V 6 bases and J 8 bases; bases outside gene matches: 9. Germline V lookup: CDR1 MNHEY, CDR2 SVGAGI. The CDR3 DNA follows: TGTGCCAGCAGGAGACAGGGTAGAGGGGAAAAACTGTTTTTT. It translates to CASRRQGRGEKLFF.

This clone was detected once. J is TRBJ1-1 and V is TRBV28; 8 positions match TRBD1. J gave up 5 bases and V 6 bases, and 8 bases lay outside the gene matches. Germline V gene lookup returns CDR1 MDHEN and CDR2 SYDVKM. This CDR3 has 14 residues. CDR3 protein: CASSQGTGRTEAFF. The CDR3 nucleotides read TGTGCCAGCAGCCAAGGGACAGGTCGAACTGAAGCTTTCTTT.

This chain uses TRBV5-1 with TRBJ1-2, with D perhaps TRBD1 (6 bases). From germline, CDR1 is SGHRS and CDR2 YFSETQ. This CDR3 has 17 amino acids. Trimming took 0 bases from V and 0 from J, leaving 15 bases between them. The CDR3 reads CASSLGGRSPSNYGYTF. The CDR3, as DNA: TGCGCCAGCAGCTTGGGGGGGCGGTCCCCATCTAACTATGGCTACACCTTC.

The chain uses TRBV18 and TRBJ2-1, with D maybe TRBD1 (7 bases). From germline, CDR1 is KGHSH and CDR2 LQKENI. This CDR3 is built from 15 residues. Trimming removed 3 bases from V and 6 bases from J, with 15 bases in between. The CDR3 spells CASSPLAGGGNEQFF. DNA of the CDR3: TGTGCCAGCTCACCTCTCGCAGGGGGAGGCAATGAGCAGTTCTTC.

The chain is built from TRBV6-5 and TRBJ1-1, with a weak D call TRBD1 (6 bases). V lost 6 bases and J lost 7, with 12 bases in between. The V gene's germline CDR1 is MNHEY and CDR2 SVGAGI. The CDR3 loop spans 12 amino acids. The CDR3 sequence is CASRQSDSEAFF. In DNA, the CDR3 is TGTGCCAGCAGACAATCGGACAGTGAAGCTTTCTTT.

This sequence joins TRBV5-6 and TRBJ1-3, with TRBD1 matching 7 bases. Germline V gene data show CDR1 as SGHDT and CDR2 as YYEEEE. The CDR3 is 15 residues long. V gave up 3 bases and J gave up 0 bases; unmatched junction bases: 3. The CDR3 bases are TGTGCCAGCAGCTCCCGGGACAGCTCTGGAAACACCATATATTTT. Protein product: CASSSRDSSGNTIYF.

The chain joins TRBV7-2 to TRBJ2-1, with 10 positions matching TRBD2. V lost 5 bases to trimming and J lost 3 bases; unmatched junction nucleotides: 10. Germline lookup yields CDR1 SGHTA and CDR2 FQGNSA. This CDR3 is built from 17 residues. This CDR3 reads CASSHRGSSGGYNEQFF. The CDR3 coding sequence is TGTGCCAGCAGCCACCGGGGCTCTAGCGGGGGCTACAATGAGCAGTTCTTC.